This T cell receptor beta chain was sequenced in a study of OX40 agonist ivuxolimab in advanced cancers. Produced via immunoSEQ multiplex PCR; TCRdb's table is partial and in-frame only. The data show approximately 44,000 clones, approximately 80% seen once. Germline loops: CDR1 SGHNT, CDR2 YYREEE (reference sequence). Trimming took 5 bases from V and 4 from J, leaving 13 bases between them. The CDR3 has 15 amino acids. The V gene is TRBV5-4, the J gene TRBJ2-6; D is perhaps TRBD1 (5 bases). Source: CD4+ or CD8+ T cells sorted from blood, taken in a trial of the OX40 agonist ivuxolimab. This clonotype was obtained from an adult with an advanced solid tumor such as melanoma, head and neck, liver or kidney cancer. The CDR3 nucleotides are TGTGCCAGCAGTCCACAGGCCCTCGGGGCCAACGTCCTGACTTTC. Translated: CASSPQALGANVLTF.